This is a list of T cell receptor beta chains from one sample in a study of cytomegalovirus exposure and HLA in healthy donors. The protocol was immunoSEQ multiplex PCR, while the TCRdb copy is restricted to in-frame clones and leaves out a portion. The repertoire includes about 92,000 clones, approximately 84% of them detected once, and approximately 1.2% sits in the top ten. Sample: PBMCs. The source of these receptors is a girl aged 2 to 9 in good health and CMV-seropositive. CDR3s include the opening cysteine and the closing phenylalanine or tryptophan. The order of the fields is D gene, J gene, clone size, V gene, CDR3 protein, CDR3 DNA. D genes are given only for firm matches. Some rows mark clone size as missing; the rest say once, few, many or name a class of expanded clone.

TRBD1 TRBJ1-5 . TRBV19 CASIPGQGEDRQPQHF TGTGCCAGTATCCCAGGACAGGGGGAAGATCGTCAGCCCCAGCATTTT
. TRBJ2-7 . TRBV30 CAWSVQVPRIDSYEQYF TGTGCCTGGAGTGTACAGGTTCCGCGAATAGACTCCTACGAGCAGTACTTC
. TRBJ1-1 . TRBV6-5 CASSYSPRTEAFF TGTGCCAGCAGTTACTCGCCGCGGACTGAAGCTTTCTTT
TRBD1 TRBJ1-5 once TRBV6-5 CASSSEGQSYQPQHF TGTGCCAGCAGTTCTGAGGGACAGTCTTATCAGCCCCAGCATTTT
. TRBJ2-3 . TRBV6-5 CASSTVASTDTQYF TGTGCCAGCAGTACAGTGGCTAGCACAGATACGCAGTATTTT
. TRBJ1-2 . TRBV9 CASTKGGVEVPGYTF TGTGCCAGCACCAAGGGGGGGGTAGAGGTTCCAGGCTACACCTTC
TRBD1 TRBJ2-5 . TRBV28 CASSSGGNSGETQYF TGTGCCAGCAGTTCAGGGGGCAACTCAGGAGAGACCCAGTACTTC
TRBD2 TRBJ2-7 . TRBV10-3 CASPTSGSTFRYEQYF TGTGCCAGCCCGACTAGCGGGAGTACCTTTAGGTACGAGCAGTACTTC
TRBD2 TRBJ2-2 . TRBV7-2 CASSSGLAPGELFF TGTGCCAGCAGTTCCGGACTAGCTCCCGGGGAGCTGTTTTTT
. TRBJ1-1 . TRBV12-5 CASDKLPKQGLMNTEAFF TGTGCTAGTGATAAACTTCCCAAGCAGGGGCTGATGAACACTGAAGCTTTCTTT
TRBD1 TRBJ2-2 . TRBV28 CASSLPGQGLFSNTGELFF TGTGCCAGCAGTTTACCCGGACAGGGCTTGTTCTCGAACACCGGGGAGCTGTTTTTT
. TRBJ2-5 few TRBV28 CASRREETQYF TGTGCCAGCAGACGCGAAGAGACCCAGTACTTC
. TRBJ2-2 . TRBV28 CASSPTLGELFF TGTGCCAGCAGCCCGACACTCGGGGAGCTGTTTTTT
. TRBJ2-7 . TRBV7-9 CASSSTAAYEQYF TGTGCCAGCAGCTCGACTGCTGCCTACGAGCAGTACTTC
. TRBJ1-2 . TRBV14 CASSQDHGSNYGYTF TGTGCCAGCAGCCAAGATCACGGTTCTAACTATGGCTACACCTTC
TRBD1 TRBJ1-1 . TRBV19 CASISPDRATEAFF TGTGCCAGTATTAGCCCTGACAGGGCCACTGAAGCTTTCTTT
TRBD1 TRBJ1-2 . TRBV30 CAWRPRAGQGERGYTF TGTGCCTGGAGACCCCGGGCGGGACAGGGAGAGCGTGGCTACACCTTC
TRBD2 TRBJ2-5 . TRBV6-8 CASSHLGGKTQETQYF TGTGCCAGCAGCCACTTGGGGGGGAAAACCCAAGAGACCCAGTACTTC
TRBD1 TRBJ1-5 . TRBV7-9 CASSLVLGQGNQPQHF TGTGCCAGCAGCTTAGTTTTGGGACAGGGCAATCAGCCCCAGCATTTT
. TRBJ2-7 . TRBV7-9 CASSFSGLGVYEQYF TGTGCCAGCAGCTTCTCCGGACTGGGCGTCTACGAGCAGTACTTC
. TRBJ2-3 . TRBV7-3 CASSPSQYF TGTGCCAGCAGCCCCTCGCAGTATTTT
. TRBJ1-5 few TRBV19 CASMIAHQGIQPQHF TGTGCCAGTATGATCGCACATCAGGGGATTCAGCCCCAGCATTTT
TRBD1 TRBJ1-2 once TRBV30 CAWINRGFGGYTF TGTGCCTGGATAAACAGGGGATTTGGTGGCTACACCTTC
. TRBJ2-6 once TRBV5-6 CASSLGATGANVLTF TGTGCCAGCAGCCTAGGGGCTACTGGGGCCAACGTCCTGACTTTC
. TRBJ2-3 few TRBV2 CASTLYRTTTDTQYF TGTGCCAGCACCCTGTACAGGACTACCACAGATACGCAGTATTTT
. TRBJ1-5 . TRBV9 CASSPSGGAGQPQHF TGTGCCAGCAGCCCTAGTGGGGGCGCGGGTCAGCCCCAGCATTTT
. TRBJ2-5 . TRBV4-1 CASSQFPQMRGETQYF TGCGCCAGCAGCCAATTCCCCCAGATGAGAGGAGAGACCCAGTACTTC
. TRBJ2-7 . TRBV12-1 CASSFDGGLGYEQYF TGTGCCAGCAGCTTTGATGGGGGACTAGGGTACGAGCAGTACTTC
. TRBJ1-1 . TRBV9 CASSSGDVLRPEAFF TGTGCCAGCAGCTCGGGGGACGTGTTGCGACCTGAAGCTTTCTTT